This T cell receptor beta chain was documented in a study of CD8 T cells in Susac syndrome. The RNA, about 0.5 to 1 ug, was put through reverse transcription using random hexamers. TCR beta CDR3 was amplified by immunoSEQ covering 54 Vbeta and 13 Jbeta. MiXCR was run by TCRdb on the immunoSEQ multiplex PCR reads, yielding one entry per CDR3 protein. Of roughly 140,000 distinct CDR3 sequences listed, over 95% are singletons. The CDR3 is 12 residues long. Germline assignment: CDR1 SGDLS and CDR2 YYNGEE. The V end was cut by 3 bases, the J end by 8 bases, with 9 bases between. The TCR sequence derives from a human donor with multiple sclerosis. The sample consisted of CD8+ T cells from PBMCs. The chain recombines TRBV9 with TRBJ2-1; a possible D gene is TRBD1 (5 bases). CDR3 sequence: CASSARVDEQFF. CDR3 sequence (DNA): TGTGCCAGCAGCGCCAGGGTGGATGAGCAGTTCTTC.